This passage covers 3 T cell receptor beta chains from one sample sequenced in a study of T-cell memory formation after mild COVID-19 (dated by TCRdb to 2020 to 2023). Library generation was performed with 5' RACE. TCRdb records Illumina NovaSeq 6000 as the sequencer. TCRdb applied fastp at Q25 and MiXCR to the public reads, then kept only in-frame beta chains. Duplicate CDR3 protein sequences are folded into a single record with the most common DNA and genes. For this sample there are around 200,000 distinct CDR3 sequences; approximately 30% appear just once. The ten largest clones take up approximately 10% of the sample. Sample: PBMCs or a T cell subset sorted from them (not recorded which). These TCRs come from an adult woman who had mild COVID-19 (a few samples of this study predate the infection). The sample titles of this study are shuffled in the database, so cell type and time point are left out; the donor was told from shared clones.

The chain combines TRBV5-5 with TRBJ1-2, with a tentative D call TRBD1 (5 bases). CDR1 and CDR2 from the germline V gene are SGHKS and YYEKEE (reference sequence). CDR3 size: 16 residues. Trimming took off 0 bases at V and 3 bases at J, with 15 bases between the two ends. Here the CDR3 DNA reads TGTGCCAGCAGCTTGGATACCCAGGGCGCTGACTATGGCTACACCTTC. Residues: CASSLDTQGADYGYTF.

This clonotype was counted only a few times. The chain has TRBV27 and TRBJ2-3; D not resolved. The CDR3 loop spans 12 amino acids. Between the trimmed V and J ends, which lost 3 bases and 2 bases, there was a span of 3 bases. The V gene's germline CDR1 is MNHEY and CDR2 SMNVEV (reference sequence). Here the CDR3 DNA reads TGTGCCAGCAGTTTCAACACAGATACGCAGTATTTT. Its protein product is CASSFNTDTQYF.

The chain has TRBV19 and TRBJ1-5, with D unclear. The V end was cut by 6 bases, the J end by 0 bases, with 15 bases between. The CDR3 consists of 16 residues. In germline, CDR1 is LNHDA, CDR2 SQIVND (reference sequence). CDR3 DNA sequence: TGTGCCAGTAGCCCCCGAGCGTCCTATAGCAATCAGCCCCAGCATTTT. Protein: CASSPRASYSNQPQHF.